This T cell receptor (beta chain) was captured in a study of PD-1 blockade in classical Hodgkin lymphoma. Time point specified: cycle 4 day 1 (C4D1), after 5 to 7 weeks of nivolumab. Autologous stem cell transplantation was followed by relapse in every patient, and brentuximab vedotin exposure varied. The CDR3 is made up of 13 amino acids. Per germline, CDR1 SSHAT and CDR2 FNYEAQ (reference sequence). Deletions cut 6 bases from V and 12 bases from J, with 18 bases between. Libraries were prepared by immunoSEQ multiplex PCR; TCRdb keeps only in-frame clonotypes and omits some of them. Of over 50,000 clones in the sample, around nine tenths are singletons; the top ten hold 6.5% to 8%.

This chain joins TRBV7-7 and TRBJ2-1, with no clear D. The clonotype originates from a human donor with classical Hodgkin lymphoma. Source: peripheral blood mononuclear cells (PBMCs), taken before the fourth cycle of nivolumab. The CDR3 DNA follows: TGTGCCAGCAGTTTGCCTGGGCAATCGCGGCAGTTCTTC. This sequence encodes CASSLPGQSRQFF.